Listed below are T cell receptor beta chains from one sample, sequenced in a study of CD8 T cells in Susac syndrome. Via MiXCR, TCRdb re-called the immunoSEQ multiplex PCR reads, giving one row per CDR3 protein. The data hold roughly 200,000 distinct CDR3 sequences, with 85% to 95% observed a single time. Sequencing used CD4+ T cells from PBMCs. These receptors came from a human donor with multiple sclerosis. The CDR3 runs from the conserved cysteine through the conserved F or W. D genes are given only for firm matches. Clone sizes are given selectively: once, few, many, or a class where the clone is expanded.

D gene: TRBD2; J gene: TRBJ2-3; V gene: TRBV9; clone size: .; CDR3 protein: CASSGTSPGLVGTQYF; CDR3 DNA: TGTGCCAGCAGCGGGACTAGCCCCGGGTTGGTGGGTACGCAGTATTTT
D gene: TRBD1; J gene: TRBJ1-2; V gene: TRBV6-5; clone size: .; CDR3 protein: CASGEPGQGLGGYTF; CDR3 DNA: TGTGCCAGCGGGGAACCGGGACAGGGGTTGGGAGGCTACACCTTC
D gene: .; J gene: TRBJ1-6; V gene: TRBV5-1; clone size: .; CDR3 protein: CASSLTPIGSPLHF; CDR3 DNA: TGCGCCAGCAGCCTGACACCTATAGGTTCACCCCTCCACTTT
D gene: .; J gene: TRBJ1-2; V gene: TRBV3-1; clone size: .; CDR3 protein: CASSFEGIYGYTF; CDR3 DNA: TGTGCCAGCAGCTTCGAGGGTATCTATGGCTACACCTTC
D gene: TRBD1; J gene: TRBJ1-2; V gene: TRBV6-1; clone size: .; CDR3 protein: CASSPTGTGLNGYTF; CDR3 DNA: TGTGCCAGCAGCCCCACTGGGACAGGGTTGAATGGCTACACCTTC
D gene: .; J gene: TRBJ2-5; V gene: TRBV6-5; clone size: .; CDR3 protein: CASSRVPAETQYF; CDR3 DNA: TGTGCCAGCAGTAGGGTCCCCGCCGAGACCCAGTACTTC
D gene: TRBD2; J gene: TRBJ2-3; V gene: TRBV20-1; clone size: .; CDR3 protein: CSARHGLADLSDTQYF; CDR3 DNA: TGCAGTGCTAGGCACGGACTAGCGGACCTTTCAGATACGCAGTATTTT
D gene: TRBD2; J gene: TRBJ2-5; V gene: TRBV20-1; clone size: once; CDR3 protein: CSAHLGGQETQYF; CDR3 DNA: TGCAGTGCTCACCTCGGGGGGCAAGAGACCCAGTACTTC
D gene: TRBD2; J gene: TRBJ2-3; V gene: TRBV30; clone size: few; CDR3 protein: CAWSVGGDTQYF; CDR3 DNA: TGTGCCTGGAGTGTCGGGGGGGATACGCAGTATTTT
D gene: .; J gene: TRBJ2-1; V gene: TRBV5-1; clone size: .; CDR3 protein: CASSLTPGGVEQFF; CDR3 DNA: TGCGCCAGCAGCCTTACCCCGGGGGGCGTGGAGCAGTTCTTC
D gene: .; J gene: TRBJ2-3; V gene: TRBV13; clone size: few; CDR3 protein: CASSSGQTDTQYF; CDR3 DNA: TGTGCCAGCAGCTCCGGACAGACAGATACGCAGTATTTT
D gene: TRBD1; J gene: TRBJ1-1; V gene: TRBV19; clone size: .; CDR3 protein: CASSLLPRTGGHTEAFF; CDR3 DNA: TGTGCCAGTAGCCTACTCCCGAGGACAGGGGGCCACACTGAAGCTTTCTTT
D gene: TRBD1; J gene: TRBJ2-7; V gene: TRBV4-2; clone size: .; CDR3 protein: CASSQGGRGQEQYF; CDR3 DNA: TGTGCCAGCAGCCAAGGAGGCAGGGGGCAAGAGCAGTACTTC
D gene: .; J gene: TRBJ2-3; V gene: TRBV7-2; clone size: .; CDR3 protein: CASSPGPFTDTQYF; CDR3 DNA: TGTGCCAGCAGCCCGGGACCCTTCACAGATACGCAGTATTTT
D gene: TRBD2; J gene: TRBJ2-7; V gene: TRBV9; clone size: .; CDR3 protein: CASSAAVAGGPDEQYF; CDR3 DNA: TGTGCCAGCAGCGCAGCGGTAGCGGGGGGGCCCGACGAGCAGTACTTC